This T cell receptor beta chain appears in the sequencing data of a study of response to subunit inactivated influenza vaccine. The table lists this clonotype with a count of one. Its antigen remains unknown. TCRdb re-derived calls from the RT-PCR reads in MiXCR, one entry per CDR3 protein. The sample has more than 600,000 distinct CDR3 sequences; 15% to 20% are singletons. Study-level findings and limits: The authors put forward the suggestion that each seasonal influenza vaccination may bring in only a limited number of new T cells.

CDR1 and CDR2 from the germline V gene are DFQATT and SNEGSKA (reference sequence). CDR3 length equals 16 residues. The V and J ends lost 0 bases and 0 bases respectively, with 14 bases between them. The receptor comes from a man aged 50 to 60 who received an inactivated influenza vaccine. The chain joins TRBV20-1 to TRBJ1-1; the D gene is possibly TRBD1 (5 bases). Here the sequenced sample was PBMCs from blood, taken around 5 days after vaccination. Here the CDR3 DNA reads TGCAGTGCTAGAGACCCCCTCGACAGCATGAACACTGAAGCTTTCTTT. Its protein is CSARDPLDSMNTEAFF.